This TCR beta chain was recorded in a study of tumor-infiltrating lymphocytes in primary liver carcinoma. Germline DNA was also extracted, with blood RNA taken from unsorted whole blood. Details on this clonotype: The junction does not match germline at one end; this may be a read error.

Total RNA (around 0.45 ug) served as template for TCR beta cDNA synthesis primed by a constant-region primer. Amplification in three nested multiplex PCR rounds with slightly modified ARM-PCR gave rise to TCR beta libraries. The first two PCR rounds used TRBV1-TRBV30 primers with a Cbeta primer, 10 cycles each. TCRdb called the multiplex PCR reads again in MiXCR, with one record for every CDR3 protein. This repertoire shows approximately 210,000 distinct CDR3 sequences, about 65% found once; its top ten account for roughly 7%. CDR1 is MNHEY, CDR2 SVGAGI, per germline. The CDR3 contains 15 residues. Material: peripheral blood. The chain carries TRBV6-5 and TRBJ2-7; maybe TRBD2 (6 bases). The TCR originated in a woman between 55 and 75 years old with primary liver carcinoma and hepatitis B virus infection. The CDR3 here is CASSAAAGRYYEQYF. DNA for the CDR3: TGTGCTAGCAGTGCGGCGGCGGGACGGTACTACGAGCAGTACTTC.